Each of the 18 T cell receptor beta chains below was sequenced from the same sample in a study of T cells in Graves' hyperthyroidism and ophthalmopathy. Amplified TCR beta CDR3 regions came from RNA transcripts. HTBI primers were used for first-round RT-PCR of the TCR CDR3. TCRdb re-called the multiplex PCR reads through MiXCR, storing one row per CDR3 protein. The sample includes some 200,000 distinct CDR3 sequences, around a sixth of them seen just once. Sequences were obtained from blood. These receptors all stem from a woman between 50 and 59 years old with Graves' hyperthyroidism.

In its sample, this clonotype was seen many times. V usage is TRBV6-1 and J usage is TRBJ1-5, with no clear D. This CDR3 contains 15 residues. V dropped 0 bases and J dropped 0 bases, with 6 bases sitting between them. CDR1 is MNHNS, CDR2 SASEGT, per germline. CDR3: CASSEATNSNQPQHF. The CDR3 region has the DNA TGTGCCAGCAGTGAAGCAACAAATAGCAATCAGCCCCAGCATTTT.

This clonotype was recorded a few times. Germline and junction disagree at one end, which may indicate a read error. The CDR3 DNA reads TGCGCCAGCAGCCAAGATCTTTTACGGGTCCCGAGAGGGGCTGAAGCTTCCTTT. It specifies CASSQDLLRVPRGAEASF. The chain joins TRBV4-1 to TRBJ1-1; D may be TRBD1 (5 bases). CDR1 MGHRA and CDR2 YSYEKL come from the germline V gene. The CDR3 contains 18 residues.

This clonotype was observed a few times. The V and J genes are TRBV18 and TRBJ2-1; 13 bases fit TRBD2. Losses at the gene ends were 6 bases for V and 9 bases for J; bases not matched to a gene: 8. In germline, CDR1 is KGHSH, CDR2 LQKENI. This CDR3 comprises 15 residues. As DNA, the CDR3 is TGTGCCAGCTCCCAAGGACTAGCGGGAGTTCTTGAGCAGTTCTTC. This codes for CASSQGLAGVLEQFF.

This clonotype was seen ten or more times. The CDR3 is CASSPIQGGTQYF. DNA of the CDR3: TGTGCCAGCAGTCCCATACAGGGGGGTACGCAGTATTTT. This chain uses TRBV12-3 or TRBV12-4 with TRBJ2-3; TRBD1 matches 8 bases. CDR3 length: 13 amino acids. The junction had 6 bases not matched to a gene; V was cut back by 5 bases and J by 8 bases.

The sample holds many counts of this clonotype. V and J are TRBV12-3 or TRBV12-4 and TRBJ2-3; unclear D gene. V was clipped by 3 bases and J by 2 bases, with 9 bases between them. The CDR3 is made up of 14 amino acids. In DNA, the CDR3 is TGTGCCAGCAGTTTCGGGCTTCACACAGATACGCAGTATTTT. This translates into CASSFGLHTDTQYF.

This clonotype was picked up many times. This sequence joins TRBV7-2 and TRBJ1-1, with 9 bases lining up with TRBD1. The V and J ends lost 5 bases and 1 base, in that order; junction bases with no gene match: 11. The CDR3 is made up of 17 amino acids. Per the germline V gene, CDR1 is SGHTA and CDR2 is FQGNSA. In nucleotides, the CDR3 is TGTGCCAGCAGCCTCTTGGACAGGGGCGACAAGAACACTGAAGCTTTCTTT. It is translated as CASSLLDRGDKNTEAFF.

This rearrangement joins TRBV29-1 to TRBJ2-1; D gene unclear. The V gene lost 6 bases and the J gene lost 8 bases, with 14 bases spanning the gap. This CDR3 contains 12 residues. In germline, CDR1 is SQVTM, CDR2 ANQGSEA. Here the CDR3 reads CSVLHGGDEQFF. In DNA form, the CDR3 reads TGCAGCGTCCTACACGGTGGCGATGAGCAGTTCTTC.

This clonotype was seen at least ten times. The chain joins TRBV7-3 to TRBJ2-2; no clear D. This CDR3 is built from 12 residues. Germline-derived CDR1 and CDR2 are SGHTA and FQGTGA. V was cut by 6 bases and J by 0 bases, with 2 bases left in between. In nucleotides, the CDR3 is TGTGCCAGCAGTACGAACACCGGGGAGCTGTTTTTT. It codes for CASSTNTGELFF. The full variable domain, its missing parts supplied by reference TRBV7-3 and TRBJ2-2, is GAGVSQTPSNKVTEKGKYVELRCDPISGHTALYWYRQSLGQGPEFLIYFQGTGAADDSGLPNDRFFAVRPEGSVSTLKIQRTERGDSAVYLCASSTNTGELFFGEGSRLTVL.

On this clonotype: With a much larger clone just one base away, this may be a read error. The chain carries TRBV6-5 and TRBJ2-5, with 8 bases lining up with TRBD2. The CDR3 is 16 amino acids. Germline lookup yields CDR1 MNHEY and CDR2 SVGAGI. The CDR3 loop is CTSSYREGSLQETQYF. The CDR3 DNA reads as TGTACCAGCAGTTACCGGGAGGGGTCGCTCCAAGAGACCCAGTACTTC.

There are a few counts of this clonotype. This chain's CDR3 is CASSLSSPNGPQHF. DNA for the CDR3: TGCGCCAGCAGCTTAAGTTCCCCCAATGGGCCCCAGCATTTT. This chain links TRBV5-1 with TRBJ1-5; D is undetermined. Trimming removed 2 bases at V and 9 bases at J, with 15 bases between. The CDR3 length is 14 residues. Germline lookup yields CDR1 SGHRS and CDR2 YFSETQ.

This clonotype showed up many times. The V gene is TRBV6-1, the J gene TRBJ2-1; 11 bases line up with TRBD2. Germline V gene lookup returns CDR1 MNHNS and CDR2 SASEGT. The ends lost 6 bases at V and 5 bases at J; junction bases unmatched: 6. The CDR3 is 15 residues long. The DNA of the CDR3 is TGTGCCAGCAGGCCGACTAGCGGGACTGACAATGAGCAGTTCTTC. Translated: CASRPTSGTDNEQFF.

Ten or more counts support this clonotype. The V gene is TRBV10-3, the J gene TRBJ2-7, with 8 bases fitting TRBD1. J lost 4 bases, V lost 4 bases, and 6 bases had no gene match. The CDR3 consists of 14 residues. Per germline, CDR1 ENHRY and CDR2 SYGVKD. The CDR3 DNA reads TGTGCCATCAGTGTGGACAGGGCTGTGTACGAGCAGTACTTC. Its protein product is CAISVDRAVYEQYF.

The chain has TRBV28 and TRBJ1-5; 8 bases are a match to TRBD1. In germline, CDR1 is MDHEN, CDR2 SYDVKM. J gave up 2 bases and V 4 bases, and 13 bases lay outside the gene matches. The CDR3 runs to 18 residues. The CDR3 here is CASSSWTGISFRNQPQHF. The CDR3 coding sequence is TGTGCCAGCAGTTCCTGGACAGGGATCTCCTTTCGCAATCAGCCCCAGCATTTT.

This clonotype was detected ten times or more. This chain connects TRBV5-1 to TRBJ1-1; D is ambiguous. Looked up from germline, CDR1 is SGHRS and CDR2 is YFSETQ. V was clipped by 4 bases and J by 0 bases, with 19 bases between them. The CDR3 loop spans 17 amino acids. CDR3 DNA sequence: TGCGCCAGCAGCCCAAGGGCCGCTAGAACTTTGAACACTGAAGCTTTCTTT. Translated, it gives CASSPRAARTLNTEAFF. Drawing the rest from reference TRBV5-1 and TRBJ1-1, the complete variable domain is KAGVTQTPRYLIKTRGQQVTLSCSPISGHRSVSWYQQTPGQGLQFLFEYFSETQRNKGNFPGRFSGRQFSNSRSEMNVSTLELGDSALYLCASSPRAARTLNTEAFFGQGTRLTVV.

The chain has TRBV10-2 and TRBJ2-5; maybe TRBD2 (7 bases). CDR1 and CDR2 (germline): WSHSY, SAAADI. This CDR3 comprises 16 residues. V dropped 4 bases and J dropped 3 bases, with 18 bases sitting between them. In DNA form, the CDR3 reads TGCGCCAGCAGTGCATTTGATCGCGGGGGCGAAGAGACCCAGTACTTC. It codes for CASSAFDRGGEETQYF.

This clonotype appeared many times. The chain's CDR3 is CSARDRSEGRARDTQYF. The CDR3 nucleotides are TGCAGTGCTAGAGATAGGAGCGAGGGGAGAGCACGGGATACGCAGTATTTT. This chain joins TRBV20-1 and TRBJ2-3; D assignment may be TRBD1 or TRBD2 (5 bases each). The CDR3 loop spans 17 amino acids. CDR1 and CDR2 from the germline V gene are DFQATT and SNEGSKA (reference sequence). V lost 0 bases, J lost 6 bases, and 22 bases lay in between.

This clonotype was counted many times. V usage is TRBV10-3 and J usage is TRBJ1-2; D possibly corresponds to TRBD1 (6 bases). There are 16 residues in the CDR3. Germline CDR1 and CDR2: ENHRY and SYGVKD. V lost 2 bases and J lost 0, with 13 bases in between. The CDR3 reads CAISEPQGTPNYGYTF. In DNA, the CDR3 is TGTGCCATCAGTGAGCCTCAAGGGACACCTAACTATGGCTACACCTTC.

This clonotype was observed many times. This chain connects TRBV7-2 to TRBJ2-3, with D perhaps being TRBD1 or TRBD2 (5 bases each). The CDR3 extends over 14 amino acids. V was trimmed by 5 bases and J by 5 bases, leaving 14 bases between them. Germline V gene lookup returns CDR1 SGHTA and CDR2 FQGNSA. The CDR3 DNA sequence: TGTGCCAGCAGCAAGGGACCGAGTAAAGATACGCAGTATTTT. It encodes CASSKGPSKDTQYF.